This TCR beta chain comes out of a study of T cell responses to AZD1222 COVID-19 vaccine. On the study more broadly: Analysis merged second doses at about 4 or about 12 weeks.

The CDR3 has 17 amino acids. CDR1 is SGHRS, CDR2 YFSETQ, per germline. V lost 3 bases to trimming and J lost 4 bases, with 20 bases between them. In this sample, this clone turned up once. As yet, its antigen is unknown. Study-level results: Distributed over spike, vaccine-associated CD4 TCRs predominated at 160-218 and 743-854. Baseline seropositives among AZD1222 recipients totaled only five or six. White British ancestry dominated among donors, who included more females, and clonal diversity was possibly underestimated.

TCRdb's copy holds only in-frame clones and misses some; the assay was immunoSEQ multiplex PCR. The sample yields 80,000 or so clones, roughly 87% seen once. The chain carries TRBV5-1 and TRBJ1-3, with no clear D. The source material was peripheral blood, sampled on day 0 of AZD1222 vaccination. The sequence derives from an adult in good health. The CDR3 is CASSSGNGLGAGNTIYF. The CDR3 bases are TGCGCCAGCAGCTCGGGAAATGGACTTGGAGCAGGAAACACCATATATTTT.